Listed here are 6 T cell receptor beta chains from one sample, sequenced in a study of molecular identifiers for immune sequencing clone quantification. TCRdb re-analysed the PCR reads in MiXCR, keeping a single row per CDR3 protein. Among some 650,000 distinct CDR3 sequences listed, 20% were seen once. The sample consisted of naive CD8+ T cells from blood, with Jurkat cell RNA spiked in. Subset described: FACS-sorted CD8+CD4-CCR7+CD45RA+ naive T cells. The receptors shown here come from a human donor in good health. Some libraries in this study had Jurkat cell RNA spiked in.

This clonotype occurred many times. CDR3 in DNA: TGTGCCAGCAGCTTGGACAGAAATTCACCCCTCCACTTT. The encoded protein is CASSLDRNSPLHF. The chain employs TRBV5-4 and TRBJ1-6; unclear D gene. The CDR3 covers 13 residues. Deletions cut 0 bases from V and 7 bases from J, with 5 bases between. The germline gives CDR1 SGHNT, CDR2 YYREEE (reference sequence).

J is TRBJ2-2 and V is TRBV7-6; no firm D call. Trimming left V 4 bases short and J 7 bases short, with 7 bases between. This CDR3 comprises 12 residues. The germline CDR1 and CDR2 sequences are SGHVS and FNYEAQ. CDR3 DNA: TGTGCCAGCAGCTGGGGAAACGGGGAGCTGTTTTTT. This codes for CASSWGNGELFF.

This clonotype appeared many times. The chain links TRBV19 to TRBJ1-5; D uncertain. The CDR3 spans 11 residues. Trimming removed 4 bases at V and 5 bases at J, with 3 bases between. Germline V lookup: CDR1 LNHDA, CDR2 SQIVND (reference sequence). In DNA form, the CDR3 reads TGTGCCAGTAGTAACGATCAGCCCCAGCATTTT. It translates to CASSNDQPQHF.

In its sample, this clonotype was seen many times. CDR3 region: CASSLVADSHYSNQPQHF. The CDR3 nucleotides read TGTGCCAGCAGCTTAGTAGCGGATAGCCATTATAGCAATCAGCCCCAGCATTTT. This chain links TRBV7-6 with TRBJ1-5, with unresolved D. V was shortened by 1 base and J by 0 bases, with 16 bases between the two germline ends. CDR1 and CDR2 (germline): SGHVS, FNYEAQ. There are 18 residues in the CDR3.

Many counts were recorded for this clonotype. The chain carries TRBV6-1 and TRBJ1-1; a weak D match, TRBD1 (5 bases). The CDR3 totals 16 residues. Germline V lookup: CDR1 MNHNS, CDR2 SASEGT. The V end was cut by 6 bases, the J end by 4 bases, with 21 bases between. The CDR3 DNA sequence: TGTGCCAGCAGCGAGGGGACTTCGATATGGGCCACTGAAGCTTTCTTT. This encodes CASSEGTSIWATEAFF.

This clonotype was found a few times. A much larger clone lies a single base off, so this may be a read error. The conserved final phenylalanine or tryptophan is absent from the CDR3, which likely points to a read error. V usage is TRBV2 and J usage is TRBJ2-5, with D tentatively TRBD2 (7 bases). This CDR3 has 15 residues. The V end lost 3 bases, the J end lost 3 bases, and 14 bases lay between the germline ends. Germline CDR1 reads SNHLY; CDR2 reads FYNNEI. CDR3 loop: CASSDVSGGEETQYS. DNA for the CDR3: TGTGCCAGCAGTGATGTTTCGGGGGGCGAAGAGACCCAGTACTCC.